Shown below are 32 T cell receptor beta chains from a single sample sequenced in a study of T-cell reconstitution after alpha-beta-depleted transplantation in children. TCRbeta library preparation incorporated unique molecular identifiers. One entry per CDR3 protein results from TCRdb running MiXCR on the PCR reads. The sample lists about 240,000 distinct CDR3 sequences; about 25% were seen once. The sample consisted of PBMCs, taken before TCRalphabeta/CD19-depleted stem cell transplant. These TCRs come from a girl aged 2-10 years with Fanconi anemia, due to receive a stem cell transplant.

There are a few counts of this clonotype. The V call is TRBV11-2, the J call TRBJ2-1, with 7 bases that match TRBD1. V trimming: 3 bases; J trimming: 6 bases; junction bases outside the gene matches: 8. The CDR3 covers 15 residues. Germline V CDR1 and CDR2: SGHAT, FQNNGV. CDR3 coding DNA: TGTGCCAGCAGCTTGGTAGGGGGCGCCGGCAATGAGCAGTTCTTC. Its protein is CASSLVGGAGNEQFF.

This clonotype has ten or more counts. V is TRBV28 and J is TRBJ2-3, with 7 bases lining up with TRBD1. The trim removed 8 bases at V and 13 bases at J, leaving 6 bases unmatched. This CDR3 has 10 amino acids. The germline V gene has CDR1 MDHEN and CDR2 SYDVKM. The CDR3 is CASGRQGEYF. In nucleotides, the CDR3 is TGTGCCAGCGGGCGACAGGGAGAGTATTTT.

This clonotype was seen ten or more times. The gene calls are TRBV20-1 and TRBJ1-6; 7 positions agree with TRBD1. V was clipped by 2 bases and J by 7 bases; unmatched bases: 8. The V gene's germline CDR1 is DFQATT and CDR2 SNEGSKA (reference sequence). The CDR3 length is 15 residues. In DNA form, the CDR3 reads TGCAGTGCTAGAATGGCGGGACAGCTGAATTCACCCCTCCACTTT. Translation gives CSARMAGQLNSPLHF.

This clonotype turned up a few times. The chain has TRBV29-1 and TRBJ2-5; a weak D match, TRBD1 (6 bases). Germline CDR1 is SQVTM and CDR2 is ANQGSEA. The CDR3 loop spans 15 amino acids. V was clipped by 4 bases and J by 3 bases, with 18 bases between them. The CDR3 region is CSVALGGSSEETQYF. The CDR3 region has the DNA TGCAGCGTTGCACTAGGGGGTAGTTCGGAAGAGACCCAGTACTTC.

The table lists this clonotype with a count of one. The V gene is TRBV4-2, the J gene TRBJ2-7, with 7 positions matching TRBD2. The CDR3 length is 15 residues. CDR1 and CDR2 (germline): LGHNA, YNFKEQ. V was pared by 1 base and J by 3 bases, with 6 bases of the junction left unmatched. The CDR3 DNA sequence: TGTGCCAGCAGCCAAGCCCCAGGGAGGGGCTACGAGCAGTACTTC. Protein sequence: CASSQAPGRGYEQYF.

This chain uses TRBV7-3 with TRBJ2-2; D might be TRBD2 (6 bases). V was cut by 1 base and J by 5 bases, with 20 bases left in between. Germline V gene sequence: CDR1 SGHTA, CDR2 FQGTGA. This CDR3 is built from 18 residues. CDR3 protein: CASSLSPSRRGYTGELFF. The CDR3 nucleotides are TGTGCCAGCAGCTTAAGCCCCTCTAGGAGGGGTTATACCGGGGAGCTGTTTTTT. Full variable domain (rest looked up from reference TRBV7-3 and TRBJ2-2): GAGVSQTPSNKVTEKGKYVELRCDPISGHTALYWYRQSLGQGPEFLIYFQGTGAADDSGLPNDRFFAVRPEGSVSTLKIQRTERGDSAVYLCASSLSPSRRGYTGELFFGEGSRLTVL.

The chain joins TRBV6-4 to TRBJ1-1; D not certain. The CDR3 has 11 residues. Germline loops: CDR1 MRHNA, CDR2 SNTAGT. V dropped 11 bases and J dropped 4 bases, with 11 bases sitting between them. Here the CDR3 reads CARRVGTEAFF. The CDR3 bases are TGTGCCCGACGGGTGGGCACTGAAGCTTTCTTT.

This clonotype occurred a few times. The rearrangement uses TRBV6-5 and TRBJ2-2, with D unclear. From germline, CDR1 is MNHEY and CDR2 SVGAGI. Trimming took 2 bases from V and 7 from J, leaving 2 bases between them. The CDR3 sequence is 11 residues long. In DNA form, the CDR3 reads TGTGCCAGCAGTTACGGCGGGGAGCTGTTTTTT. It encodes CASSYGGELFF.

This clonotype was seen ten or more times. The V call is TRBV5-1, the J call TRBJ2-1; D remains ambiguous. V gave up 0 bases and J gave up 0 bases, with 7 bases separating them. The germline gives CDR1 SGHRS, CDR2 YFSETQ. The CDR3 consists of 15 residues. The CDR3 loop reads CASSLESLSYNEQFF. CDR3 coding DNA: TGCGCCAGCAGCTTGGAGTCTCTCTCCTACAATGAGCAGTTCTTC. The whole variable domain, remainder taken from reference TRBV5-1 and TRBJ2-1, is KAGVTQTPRYLIKTRGQQVTLSCSPISGHRSVSWYQQTPGQGLQFLFEYFSETQRNKGNFPGRFSGRQFSNSRSEMNVSTLELGDSALYLCASSLESLSYNEQFFGPGTRLTVL.

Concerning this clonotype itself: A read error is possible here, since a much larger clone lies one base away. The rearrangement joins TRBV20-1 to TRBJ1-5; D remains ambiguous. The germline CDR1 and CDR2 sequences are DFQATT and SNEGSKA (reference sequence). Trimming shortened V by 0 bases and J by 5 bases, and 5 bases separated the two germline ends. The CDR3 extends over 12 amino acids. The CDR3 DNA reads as TGCAGTGCTAGAGATTGGGATCAGCCCCAGCATTTT. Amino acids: CSARDWDQPQHF.

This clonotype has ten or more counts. The CDR3 is CASSSRSDTQYF. Written as DNA, the CDR3 is TGCGCCAGCAGCTCTAGGTCAGATACGCAGTATTTT. V gene TRBV5-1 combines with J gene TRBJ2-3, with D hard to call. Per the germline V gene, CDR1 is SGHRS and CDR2 is YFSETQ. The CDR3 totals 12 residues. Trimming stripped 3 bases from V and 4 bases from J, with 6 bases between.

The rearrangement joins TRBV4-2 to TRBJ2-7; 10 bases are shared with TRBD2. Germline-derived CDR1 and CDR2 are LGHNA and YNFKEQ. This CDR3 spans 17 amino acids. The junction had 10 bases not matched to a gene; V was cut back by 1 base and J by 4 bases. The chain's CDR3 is CASSQGMGSGGMYEQYF. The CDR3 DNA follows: TGTGCCAGCAGCCAAGGAATGGGTAGCGGGGGGATGTACGAGCAGTACTTC.

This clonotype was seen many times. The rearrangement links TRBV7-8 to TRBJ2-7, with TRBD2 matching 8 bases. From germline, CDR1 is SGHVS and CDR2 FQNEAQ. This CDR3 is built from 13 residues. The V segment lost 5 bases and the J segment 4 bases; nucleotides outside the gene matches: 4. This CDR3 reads CASSLGLGYEQYF. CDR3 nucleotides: TGTGCCAGCAGCCTGGGACTAGGGTACGAGCAGTACTTC.

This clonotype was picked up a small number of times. The DNA for the CDR3 is TGCAGCGTGACGCGATCAGGGTGGAATGAGCAGTTCTTC. This codes for CSVTRSGWNEQFF. The V gene is TRBV29-1, the J gene TRBJ2-1; a possible D gene is TRBD1 (5 bases). The CDR3 is 13 residues long. V was pared by 6 bases and J by 7 bases, with 16 bases between. Germline V gives CDR1 SQVTM, CDR2 ANQGSEA.

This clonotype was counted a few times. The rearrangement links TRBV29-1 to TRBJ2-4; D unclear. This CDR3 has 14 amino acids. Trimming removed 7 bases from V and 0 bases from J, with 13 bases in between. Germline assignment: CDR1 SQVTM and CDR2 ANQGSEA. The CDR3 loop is CSAPSFIAKNIQYF. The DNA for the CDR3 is TGCAGCGCCCCGTCGTTCATAGCCAAAAACATTCAGTACTTC.

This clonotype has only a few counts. The CDR3 region is CSGDFQGAYNEQFF. The DNA for the CDR3 is TGCAGCGGAGACTTCCAGGGAGCCTACAATGAGCAGTTCTTC. V usage is TRBV29-1 and J usage is TRBJ2-1, with D perhaps TRBD1 or TRBD2 (5 bases each). The CDR3 runs to 14 residues. Germline assignment: CDR1 SQVTM and CDR2 ANQGSEA. V was trimmed by 7 bases and J by 2 bases, leaving 15 bases between them.

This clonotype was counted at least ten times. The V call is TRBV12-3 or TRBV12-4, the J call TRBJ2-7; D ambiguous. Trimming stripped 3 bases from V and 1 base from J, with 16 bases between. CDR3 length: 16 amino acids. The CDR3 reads CASSFSGPSVSYEQYF. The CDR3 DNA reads TGTGCCAGCAGTTTTTCCGGCCCCTCCGTTTCCTACGAGCAGTACTTC.

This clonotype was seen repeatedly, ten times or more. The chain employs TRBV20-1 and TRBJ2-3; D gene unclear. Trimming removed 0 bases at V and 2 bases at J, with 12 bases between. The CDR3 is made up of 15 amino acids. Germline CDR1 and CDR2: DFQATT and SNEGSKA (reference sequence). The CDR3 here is CSARDPQRTTDTQYF. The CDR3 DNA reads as TGCAGTGCTAGAGACCCCCAGCGTACCACAGATACGCAGTATTTT.

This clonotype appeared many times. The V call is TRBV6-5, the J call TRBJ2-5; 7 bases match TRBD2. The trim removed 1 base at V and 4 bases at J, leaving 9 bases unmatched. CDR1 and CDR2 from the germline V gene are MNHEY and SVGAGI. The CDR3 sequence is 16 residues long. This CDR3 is CASSYLTSSPGETQYF. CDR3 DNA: TGTGCCAGCAGTTACTTGACTAGCAGCCCAGGAGAGACCCAGTACTTC.

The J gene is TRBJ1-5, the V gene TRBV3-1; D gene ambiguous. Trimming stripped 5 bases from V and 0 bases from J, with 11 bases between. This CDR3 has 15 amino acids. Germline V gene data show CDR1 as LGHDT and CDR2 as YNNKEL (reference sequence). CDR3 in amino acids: CASSSTAYSNQPQHF. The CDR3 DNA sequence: TGTGCCAGCAGCTCTACAGCATATAGCAATCAGCCCCAGCATTTT.

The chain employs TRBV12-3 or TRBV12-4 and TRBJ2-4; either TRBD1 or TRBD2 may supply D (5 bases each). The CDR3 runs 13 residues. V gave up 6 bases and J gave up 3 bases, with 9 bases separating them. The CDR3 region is CASSQGDKNIQYF. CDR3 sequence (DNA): TGTGCCAGCAGCCAGGGAGACAAAAACATTCAGTACTTC.

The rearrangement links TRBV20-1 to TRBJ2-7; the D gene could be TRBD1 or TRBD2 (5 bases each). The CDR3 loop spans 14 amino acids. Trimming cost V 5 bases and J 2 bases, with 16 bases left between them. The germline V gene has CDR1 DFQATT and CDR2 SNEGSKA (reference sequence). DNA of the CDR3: TGCAGTGCTGGACCGGGACCCCTAGCCTACGAGCAGTACTTC. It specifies CSAGPGPLAYEQYF.

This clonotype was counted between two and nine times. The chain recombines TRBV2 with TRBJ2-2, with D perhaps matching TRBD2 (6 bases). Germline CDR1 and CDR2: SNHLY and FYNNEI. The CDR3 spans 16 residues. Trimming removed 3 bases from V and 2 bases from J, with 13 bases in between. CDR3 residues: CASSDGFSGNTGELFF. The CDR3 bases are TGTGCCAGCAGTGATGGTTTTAGCGGAAACACCGGGGAGCTGTTTTTT.

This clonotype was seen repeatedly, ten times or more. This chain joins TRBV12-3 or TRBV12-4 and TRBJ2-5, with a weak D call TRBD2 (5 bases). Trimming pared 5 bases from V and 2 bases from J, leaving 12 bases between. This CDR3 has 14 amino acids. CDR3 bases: TGTGCCAGCAGTCCCGGGATCTTACAAGAGACCCAGTACTTC. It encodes CASSPGILQETQYF.

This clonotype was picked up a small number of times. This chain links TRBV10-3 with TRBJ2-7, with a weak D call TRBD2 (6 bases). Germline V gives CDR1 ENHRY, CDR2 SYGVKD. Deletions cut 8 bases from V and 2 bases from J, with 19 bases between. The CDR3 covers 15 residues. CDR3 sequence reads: CAIGTGGPLAYEQYF. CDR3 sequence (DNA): TGTGCCATCGGAACCGGAGGGCCCCTCGCCTACGAGCAGTACTTC.

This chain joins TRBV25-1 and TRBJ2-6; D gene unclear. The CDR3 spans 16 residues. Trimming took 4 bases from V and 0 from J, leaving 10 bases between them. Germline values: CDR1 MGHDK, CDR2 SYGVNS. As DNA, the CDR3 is TGTGCCAGCAGTGTGGACGGCTTCTCTGGGGCCAACGTCCTGACTTTC. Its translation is CASSVDGFSGANVLTF.

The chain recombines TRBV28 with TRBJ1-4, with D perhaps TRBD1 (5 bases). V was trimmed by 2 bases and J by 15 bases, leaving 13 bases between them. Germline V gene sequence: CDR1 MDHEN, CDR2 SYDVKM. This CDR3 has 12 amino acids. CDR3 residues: CASSLREWGVFF. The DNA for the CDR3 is TGTGCCAGCAGTTTAAGAGAGTGGGGGGTGTTTTTT.

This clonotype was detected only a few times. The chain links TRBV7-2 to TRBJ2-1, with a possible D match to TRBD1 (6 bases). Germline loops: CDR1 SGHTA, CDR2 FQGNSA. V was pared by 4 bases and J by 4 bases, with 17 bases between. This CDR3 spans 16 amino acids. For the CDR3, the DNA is TGTGCCAGCAGCTCATCTGGGGACACAGTATACAATGAGCAGTTCTTC. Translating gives CASSSSGDTVYNEQFF.

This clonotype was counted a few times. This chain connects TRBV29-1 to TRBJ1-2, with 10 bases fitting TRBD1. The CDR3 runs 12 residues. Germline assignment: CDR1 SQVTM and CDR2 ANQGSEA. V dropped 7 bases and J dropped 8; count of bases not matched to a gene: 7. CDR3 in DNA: TGCAGCGCCCTGGACAGGGGGAAAGGCTACACCTTC. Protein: CSALDRGKGYTF.

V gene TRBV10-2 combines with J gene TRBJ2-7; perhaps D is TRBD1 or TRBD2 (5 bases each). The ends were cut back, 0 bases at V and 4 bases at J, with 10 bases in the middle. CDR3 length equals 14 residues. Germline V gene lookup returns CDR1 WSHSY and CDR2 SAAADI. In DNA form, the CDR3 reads TGCGCCAGCAGTGAGTCGGGACCTTTTTACGAGCAGTACTTC. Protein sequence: CASSESGPFYEQYF.

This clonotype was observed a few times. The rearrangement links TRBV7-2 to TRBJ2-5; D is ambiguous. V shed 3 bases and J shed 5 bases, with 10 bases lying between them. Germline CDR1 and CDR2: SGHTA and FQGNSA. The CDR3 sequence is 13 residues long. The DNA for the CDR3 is TGTGCCAGCAGCTTTCGGGTGGCGGAGACCCAGTACTTC. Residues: CASSFRVAETQYF.

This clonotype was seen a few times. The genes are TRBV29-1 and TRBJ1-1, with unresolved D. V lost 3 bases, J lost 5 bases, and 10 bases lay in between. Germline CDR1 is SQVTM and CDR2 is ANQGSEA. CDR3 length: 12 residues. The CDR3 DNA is TGCAGCGTTGAGTGGGGTCGGACTGAAGCTTTCTTT. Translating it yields CSVEWGRTEAFF.